The text below deals with one T cell receptor (beta chain). The antigen is undetermined. One end of the junction does not line up with germline, which may come from a read error. The sample comes from a study of cytomegalovirus exposure and HLA in healthy donors. Across the whole study: In terms of ancestry, the Caucasian-associated cluster contained roughly 80% of the approximately 380 genotyped donors. Study conclusions and caveats: TRBV6-2, TRBV6-3 and other indistinguishable V segments were excluded. The investigators catalogued 160 or so TCR beta chains as cytomegalovirus-associated.

Both 60 Vbeta primers and 13 Jbeta primers went into the PCR. Original processing methods: Per a later analysis, the number of unique TCR beta chains was about 80 million, of which roughly 10 million were shared. Method: immunoSEQ multiplex PCR; TCRdb's copy keeps in-frame clones and lacks some. That table furnishes V, J and clone size, whereas the DNA furnished D and trimming. Here the sample spans around 300,000 clones, about 87% being singletons. Per germline, CDR1 SEHNR and CDR2 FQNEAQ (reference sequence). This CDR3 comprises 15 residues. This chain links TRBV7-9 with TRBJ1-6, with 8 bases matching TRBD1. This TCR derives from a young woman in good health and CMV-seronegative. The sequenced sample consisted of PBMCs. DNA for the CDR3: TGTTCCAGCAGCTCTGGACAGGGTTATAATTCACCCCTCCACTTT. Amino acids: CSSSSGQGYNSPLHF.